This section outlines one T cell receptor (beta chain) sequence together with its context. The antigen remains unidentified. These data come from a study of shared clonotypes between healthy human individuals. Study conclusions and caveats: Sequencing depth was predicted to influence how clonotypes are shared among donors.

This CDR3 comprises 15 residues. The V and J ends lost 0 bases and 2 bases, in that order; junction bases with no gene match: 5. The germline CDR1 and CDR2 sequences are SGHNT and YYREEE (reference sequence). All donors were Caucasian adults living in Nashville, Tennessee. When replicate PCRs were run on unsorted PBMC, they used roughly 280 ng DNA, tens of thousands of T cell genomes. The sequenced material, unsorted PBMC DNA, was run on ten immunoSEQ deep assay plates. Measured with immunoSEQ multiplex PCR; TCRdb has only the in-frame clones, and not every one. Among about 490,000 clones listed, over 75% were seen once.

The source is a woman in her 40s in good health. Some clones in this sample may be carry-over from other donors' samples. The J gene is TRBJ2-7, the V gene TRBV5-4; 7 nucleotides match TRBD2. The sequenced sample was PBMCs. The CDR3 here is CASSLALAGAYEQYF. CDR3 nucleotide sequence: TGTGCCAGCAGCTTGGCTCTTGCGGGAGCCTACGAGCAGTACTTC.